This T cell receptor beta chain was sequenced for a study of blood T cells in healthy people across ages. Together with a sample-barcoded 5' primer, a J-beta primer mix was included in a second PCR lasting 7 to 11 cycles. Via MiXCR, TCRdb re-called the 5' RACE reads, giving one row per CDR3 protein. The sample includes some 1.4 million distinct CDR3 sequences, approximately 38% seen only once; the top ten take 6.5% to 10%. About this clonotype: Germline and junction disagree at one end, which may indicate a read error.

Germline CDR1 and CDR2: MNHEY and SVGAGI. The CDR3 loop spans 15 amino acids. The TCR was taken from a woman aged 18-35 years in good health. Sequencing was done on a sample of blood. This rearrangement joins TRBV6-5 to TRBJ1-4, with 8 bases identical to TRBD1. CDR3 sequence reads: CTSSYRGADAEKLFF. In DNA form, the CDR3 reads TGTACCAGCAGTTACAGGGGGGCGGACGCTGAAAAACTGTTTTTT.